These T cell receptor beta chains were read from a single sample in a study of identical twins. TCRdb reprocessed the 5' RACE reads via MiXCR and lists one record per CDR3 protein. The table lists fewer than 450,000 distinct CDR3 sequences, around 9.7% of them singletons. Sequencing used naive T cells sorted from blood. These receptor sequences come from a woman in her 50s in good health. Each CDR3 is given with its conserved first and last residue. Each record gives: J gene, V gene, D gene, clone size, CDR3 DNA, CDR3 protein. The D gene is left open where the match is weak. Not every row has a clone size; where given, it reads once, few, many or a size class.

J: TRBJ2-4; V: TRBV4-1; D: TRBD2; size: .; DNA: TGCGCCAGCAGCCAACCAACTAGCGGACTAGCCAAAAACATTCAGTACTTC; CDR3: CASSQPTSGLAKNIQYF
J: TRBJ2-4; V: TRBV5-1; D: TRBD2; size: .; DNA: TGCGCCAGCCTCCCACTGCCGGGGGGTAACATTCAGTACTTC; CDR3: CASLPLPGGNIQYF
J: TRBJ2-1; V: TRBV7-9; D: TRBD2; size: .; DNA: TGTGCCAGCAGCTTCACTAGCGGGAGGGACTACAATGAGCAGTTCTTC; CDR3: CASSFTSGRDYNEQFF
J: TRBJ1-1; V: TRBV5-5; D: TRBD1; size: .; DNA: TGTGCCAGCAGCTCAACCGGGACAGGGGTCACTGAAGCTTTCTTT; CDR3: CASSSTGTGVTEAFF
J: TRBJ2-1; V: TRBV18; D: .; size: few; DNA: TGTGCCAGCTCAGGGCCGGGCAAACACTACAATGAGCAGTTCTTC; CDR3: CASSGPGKHYNEQFF
J: TRBJ1-2; V: TRBV5-6; D: .; size: many; DNA: TGTGCCAGCAGCTTGCCCGTCTTGGGCTACACCTTC; CDR3: CASSLPVLGYTF
J: TRBJ2-7; V: TRBV3-1; D: TRBD1; size: few; DNA: TGTGCCAGCAGCCCGAGCCGGGACAGGGTGTACGAGCAGTACTTC; CDR3: CASSPSRDRVYEQYF
J: TRBJ2-1; V: TRBV20-1; D: .; size: once; DNA: TGCAGTGCTTACTCCGGGACATCGGTCGACAATGAGCAGTTCTTC; CDR3: CSAYSGTSVDNEQFF
J: TRBJ2-2; V: TRBV7-9; D: TRBD2; size: few; DNA: TGTGCCAGCAGCTTGGGGACTAGCGGTCCCGGGGAGCTGTTTTTT; CDR3: CASSLGTSGPGELFF
J: TRBJ2-2; V: TRBV27; D: .; size: many; DNA: TGTGCCAGTACAGGGATCAACACCGGGGAGCTGTTTTTT; CDR3: CASTGINTGELFF
J: TRBJ2-1; V: TRBV5-1; D: .; size: many; DNA: TGCGCCAGCAGCTCATCAGTTGGGAATGAGCAGTTCTTC; CDR3: CASSSSVGNEQFF
J: TRBJ1-2; V: TRBV5-6; D: .; size: few; DNA: TGTGCCAGCAGCTTTGGAGGGAATGGCTACACCTTC; CDR3: CASSFGGNGYTF
J: TRBJ1-1; V: TRBV12-5; D: TRBD1; size: few; DNA: TGTGCTAGTGGTCCATCCGGGACAGTGTACACTGAAGCTTTCTTT; CDR3: CASGPSGTVYTEAFF
J: TRBJ2-3; V: TRBV20-1; D: .; size: .; DNA: TGCAGTGCCCATTCTAGCACAGATACGCAGTATTTT; CDR3: CSAHSSTDTQYF
J: TRBJ1-1; V: TRBV25-1; D: TRBD1; size: .; DNA: TGTGCCAGCAGTGACGAGCGGACAGGGGACACTGAAGCTTTCTTT; CDR3: CASSDERTGDTEAFF
J: TRBJ1-1; V: TRBV24-1; D: .; size: few; DNA: TGTGCCACCAGTGATGGGACGACCCTGAACACTGAAGCTTTCTTT; CDR3: CATSDGTTLNTEAFF
J: TRBJ2-1; V: TRBV14; D: TRBD2; size: .; DNA: TGTGCCAGCAGCCCGGGACTAGCGGTGACCTACAATGAGCAGTTCTTC; CDR3: CASSPGLAVTYNEQFF
J: TRBJ2-5; V: TRBV5-1; D: TRBD2; size: .; DNA: TGCGCCAGCCGTGGGGTAGCGGGAGATGAGACCCAGTACTTC; CDR3: CASRGVAGDETQYF
J: TRBJ2-1; V: TRBV27; D: TRBD1; size: many; DNA: TGTGCCAGCAGTTTCCCGGGACAGGGTCAATTCTTC; CDR3: CASSFPGQGQFF
J: TRBJ2-5; V: TRBV20-1; D: .; size: .; DNA: TGCAGTGCCGCCTTTGGGGCAGGAGAGACCCAGTACTTC; CDR3: CSAAFGAGETQYF
J: TRBJ2-7; V: TRBV6-6; D: TRBD1; size: many; DNA: TGTGCCAGCACCAAGACAGGGATGGGCTCCTACGAGCAGTACTTC; CDR3: CASTKTGMGSYEQYF
J: TRBJ2-1; V: TRBV4-1; D: TRBD2; size: .; DNA: TGCGCCAGCGGCCAAGAAAGGAGCGGGAGGGCCCTGGGGGAGCAGTTCTTC; CDR3: CASGQERSGRALGEQFF
J: TRBJ1-3; V: TRBV6-6; D: .; size: many; DNA: TGTGCCAGCAGTTATATCACGGCTTCTGGAAACACCATATATTTT; CDR3: CASSYITASGNTIYF
J: TRBJ1-6; V: TRBV5-6; D: .; size: few; DNA: TGTGCCAGCAACTATAGGGTGACCGGTTCACCCCTCCACTTT; CDR3: CASNYRVTGSPLHF
J: TRBJ2-1; V: TRBV29-1; D: .; size: .; DNA: TGCAGCGTTGGAAGGCTTGAGCAGTTCTTC; CDR3: CSVGRLEQFF
J: TRBJ1-2; V: TRBV6-5; D: TRBD1; size: .; DNA: TGTGCCAGCAGATTGGACAGGGGGCAAGGCTACACCTTC; CDR3: CASRLDRGQGYTF
J: TRBJ2-7; V: TRBV28; D: .; size: many; DNA: TGTGCCAGCAGACCGACAGAAATCAACTACGAGCAGTACTTC; CDR3: CASRPTEINYEQYF
J: TRBJ1-1; V: TRBV28; D: .; size: once; DNA: TGTGCCAGCAGTATAATAGGACGGAAGAACACTGAAGCTTTCTTT; CDR3: CASSIIGRKNTEAFF
J: TRBJ2-1; V: TRBV11-1; D: .; size: many; DNA: TGTGCCAGCAGCCTGATGGGGAACAATGAGCAGTTCTTC; CDR3: CASSLMGNNEQFF
J: TRBJ2-3; V: TRBV6-5; D: .; size: .; DNA: TGTGCCAGCAGTTACTCGCAGCACCGCACAGATACGCAGTATTTT; CDR3: CASSYSQHRTDTQYF
J: TRBJ1-2; V: TRBV10-2; D: TRBD1; size: few; DNA: TGCGCCAGCAGGGTCGACAGGGAAGGTTACTATGGCTACACCTTC; CDR3: CASRVDREGYYGYTF
J: TRBJ2-2; V: TRBV7-9; D: .; size: few; DNA: TGTGCCAGCAGCCTAGCACTAACGGGACAAGAGACCGGGGAGCTGTTTTTT; CDR3: CASSLALTGQETGELFF
J: TRBJ2-1; V: TRBV5-5; D: .; size: many; DNA: TGTGCCAGCAGCCTGGGGGGTAATCGTGAGCAGTTCTTC; CDR3: CASSLGGNREQFF
J: TRBJ2-3; V: TRBV29-1; D: .; size: .; DNA: TGCAGCGTCCCCACGGGAGAAGCTAGCACAGATACGCAGTATTTT; CDR3: CSVPTGEASTDTQYF
J: TRBJ2-7; V: TRBV7-8; D: .; size: .; DNA: TGTGCCAGCAGCTTAGTTGAACTAGACGAGCAGTACTTC; CDR3: CASSLVELDEQYF
J: TRBJ2-3; V: TRBV25-1; D: .; size: few; DNA: TGTGCCAGCAGTGCGGGAGAGGGGACAGATACGCAGTATTTT; CDR3: CASSAGEGTDTQYF
J: TRBJ2-1; V: TRBV3-1; D: TRBD2; size: .; DNA: TGTGCCAGCAGCCAAGAACCAGCGGGAGGGCCCCTCAATGAGCAGTTCTTC; CDR3: CASSQEPAGGPLNEQFF
J: TRBJ2-5; V: TRBV11-2; D: TRBD2; size: .; DNA: TGTGCCAGCAGCTCTAGCTTGACGGGAGGAGAGACCCAGTACTTC; CDR3: CASSSSLTGGETQYF
J: TRBJ2-2; V: TRBV4-1; D: .; size: .; DNA: TGCGCCAGCAGCCAAGAGGAAGGGCGTGTGGCGGAGCTGTTTTTT; CDR3: CASSQEEGRVAELFF